The sample holds many counts of the clone carrying this T cell receptor (beta chain). Unmatched junction bases numbered 2, after V lost 3 bases and J lost 1 base. This CDR3 is built from 15 residues. CDR1 and CDR2 (germline): MNHNS, SASEGT. The investigators amplified TCR beta CDR3 regions from RNA transcripts. A first-round RT-PCR of the TCR CDR3 used the HTBI primer set. TCRdb reprocessed the multiplex PCR reads via MiXCR and lists one record per CDR3 protein. This repertoire shows 700,000 or so distinct CDR3 sequences, roughly 15% found once; its top ten account for 8.4%. The sample belongs to a study of T cells in Graves' hyperthyroidism and ophthalmopathy.

This chain links TRBV6-1 with TRBJ2-3, with TRBD1 matching 9 bases. Sequenced sample: blood. This TCR was sampled from a man between 18 and 35 years old with Graves' hyperthyroidism. CDR3 nucleotide sequence: TGTGCCAGCAGTGACCGGGACAGGGGCACAGATACGCAGTATTTT. The encoded protein is CASSDRDRGTDTQYF.